The next 7 T cell receptor beta chains were all read from a single sample in a study of shared clonotypes between healthy human individuals. TCRdb's table, derived via immunoSEQ multiplex PCR, lists solely in-frame clones and lacks some. The sample has about 2,500,000 clones; around 90% are singletons. The sequencing input was naive CD4+ T cells sorted from blood. The subset is: CD45RA+ positively selected. These receptors were collected from a man in his late teens or twenties in good health.

This sequence joins TRBV7-2 and TRBJ1-1; D not certain. The V and J ends lost 5 bases and 5 bases respectively, with 18 bases between them. The germline V gene has CDR1 SGHTA and CDR2 FQGNSA. The CDR3 contains 15 residues. The CDR3 DNA reads TGTGCCAGCAGCGTAGGGTCCCCCCGAGGGACTGAAGCTTTCTTT. It encodes CASSVGSPRGTEAFF.

Only one count was recorded for this clone. The chain employs TRBV7-9 and TRBJ2-2; TRBD1 aligns across 8 bases. V lost 5 bases and J lost 1; bases outside the gene matches: 6. CDR3 length equals 16 residues. Germline CDR1 SEHNR, CDR2 FQNEAQ (reference sequence). The DNA for the CDR3 is TGTGCCAGCAGCCGACAGGGGCCCCTGAACACCGGGGAGCTGTTTTTT. It is translated as CASSRQGPLNTGELFF. The full variable domain, with the rest looked up from reference TRBV7-9 and TRBJ2-2, is DTGVSQNPRHKITKRGQNVTFRCDPISEHNRLYWYRQTLGQGPEFLTYFQNEAQLEKSRLLSDRFSAERPKGSFSTLEIQRTEQGDSAMYLCASSRQGPLNTGELFFGEGSRLTVL.

V and J are TRBV2 and TRBJ2-3, with D unclear. This CDR3 has 14 residues. In germline, CDR1 is SNHLY, CDR2 FYNNEI. Deletions cut 6 bases from V and 4 bases from J, with 14 bases between. CDR3 bases: TGTGCCAGCAGGAAGGGATCTATCGCAGATACGCAGTATTTT. Protein sequence: CASRKGSIADTQYF.

The gene calls are TRBV28 and TRBJ2-7; TRBD1 matches 8 bases. The trim removed 7 bases at V and 2 bases at J, leaving 7 bases unmatched. The CDR3 is made up of 14 amino acids. Germline CDR1 is MDHEN and CDR2 is SYDVKM. The CDR3 DNA reads TGTGCCAGCACCAGGACAGGGATCACCTACGAGCAGTACTTC. Residues: CASTRTGITYEQYF. The complete variable domain, with remaining parts taken from reference TRBV28 and TRBJ2-7, reads DVKVTQSSRYLVKRTGEKVFLECVQDMDHENMFWYRQDPGLGLRLIYFSYDVKMKEKGDIPEGYSVSREKKERFSLILESASTNQTSMYLCASTRTGITYEQYFGPGTRLTVT.

Details on this clone: Germline is not matched at one junction end, which may reflect a read error. The gene calls are TRBV28 and TRBJ2-5, with 7 nucleotides matching TRBD1. The CDR3 covers 14 residues. Germline V gene lookup returns CDR1 MDHEN and CDR2 SYDVKM. The CDR3 region is CASSLSDRAFGSDF. CDR3 DNA sequence: TGTGCCAGCAGTTTAAGTGACAGGGCTTTTGGTTCGGACTTC.

The chain recombines TRBV9 with TRBJ2-3; D perhaps matches TRBD1 (6 bases). Germline lookup yields CDR1 SGDLS and CDR2 YYNGEE. This CDR3 has 16 amino acids. V lost 4 bases to trimming and J lost 0 bases, with 15 bases between them. CDR3 in DNA: TGTGCCAGCAGCTCCCTGGGACAAACAAGCACAGATACGCAGTATTTT. Translating it yields CASSSLGQTSTDTQYF.

The genes are TRBV29-1 and TRBJ1-1, with D perhaps TRBD1 (5 bases). V shed 3 bases and J shed 2 bases, with 16 bases lying between them. CDR3 length: 15 amino acids. Germline V gene sequence: CDR1 SQVTM, CDR2 ANQGSEA. The CDR3 here is CSVEGGIQVNTEAFF. CDR3 bases: TGCAGCGTTGAGGGTGGCATACAGGTTAACACTGAAGCTTTCTTT.